The rows below give T cell receptor beta chains drawn from one sample of a study of T cell responses to AZD1222 COVID-19 vaccine. TCRdb keeps only in-frame clones here, not all; method: immunoSEQ multiplex PCR. The top ten clones hold roughly 3% of a sample with more than 85,000 clones, about 85% of them seen once. Specimen: peripheral blood, collected on day 0 of AZD1222 vaccination. These TCRs come from an adult in good health. CDR3s include the opening cysteine and the closing phenylalanine or tryptophan. The order of the fields is CDR3 length, V gene, D gene, J gene, clone size, CDR3 protein, CDR3 DNA. D genes are given only for firm matches. Size tells how often a clone was seen (once, few, many) or the class of an expanded clone, and some rows leave it out.

>14|TRBV7-2|TRBD2|TRBJ2-3|once
CASTMTSGTDTQYF
TGTGCCAGCACCATGACTAGCGGCACAGATACGCAGTATTTT
>14|TRBV6-5|TRBD1|TRBJ2-5|NA
CASSKTGGGETQYF
TGTGCCAGCAGTAAGACAGGGGGAGGCGAGACCCAGTACTTC
>13|TRBV3-1/TRBV3-2|NA|TRBJ2-3|few
CASSRQSTDTQYF
TGTGCCAGCAGCCGCCAATCCACAGATACGCAGTATTTT
>14|TRBV7-8|NA|TRBJ2-7|NA
CASSLGRDSYEQYF
TGTGCCAGCAGCTTAGGAAGGGACTCCTACGAGCAGTACTTC
>16|TRBV7-9|TRBD1|TRBJ1-3|NA
CASSLATGGPGNTIYF
TGTGCCAGCAGCTTAGCGACAGGGGGCCCTGGAAACACCATATATTTT
>16|TRBV24-1|TRBD1|TRBJ1-4|NA
CATSDRRQGPNEKLFF
TGTGCCACCAGTGACCGGCGACAGGGCCCTAATGAAAAACTGTTTTTT
>22|TRBV3-1/TRBV3-2|TRBD1|TRBJ1-4|NA
CASSPRTGDILRGEWAAEKLFF
TGTGCCAGCAGCCCCCGCACAGGGGACATACTCCGCGGAGAGTGGGCCGCGGAAAAACTGTTTTTT
>16|TRBV7-8|TRBD1|TRBJ1-5|NA
CASSLVGGTGNQPQHF
TGTGCCAGCAGCTTAGTAGGGGGCACGGGCAATCAGCCCCAGCATTTT
>14|TRBV5-6|NA|TRBJ2-2|NA
CASRQGGSGGELFF
TGTGCCAGCAGGCAGGGCGGCTCCGGCGGGGAGCTGTTTTTT
>13|TRBV10-3|NA|TRBJ1-2|NA
CAISESNTGGYTF
TGTGCCATCAGTGAGTCCAATACGGGAGGCTACACCTTC
>13|TRBV18|NA|TRBJ2-5|NA
CASSPNQEETQYF
TGTGCCAGCTCACCAAATCAGGAAGAGACCCAGTACTTC
>16|TRBV5-1|NA|TRBJ1-6|NA
CASSSRRGSYNSPLHF
TGCGCCAGCAGCTCCAGGCGGGGGTCCTATAATTCACCCCTCCACTTT
>17|TRBV28|NA|TRBJ1-6|NA
CASSPGGVYSPNSPLHF
TGTGCCAGCAGTCCCGGGGGGGTATACAGTCCTAATTCACCCCTCCACTTT
>14|TRBV7-2|NA|TRBJ1-5|NA
CASSSDRLNQPQHF
TGTGCCAGCAGCTCCGACAGGCTGAATCAGCCCCAGCATTTT
>14|TRBV9|NA|TRBJ1-3|few
CASSVQYAGNTIYF
TGTGCCAGCAGCGTACAGTACGCTGGAAACACCATATATTTT
>13|TRBV2|NA|TRBJ1-1|NA
CASGSGWGTEAFF
TGTGCCAGCGGGTCAGGGTGGGGCACTGAAGCTTTCTTT
>14|TRBV6-5|NA|TRBJ2-7|NA
CASRVPGLIYEQYF
TGTGCCAGCAGGGTACCGGGACTGATCTACGAGCAGTACTTC
>15|TRBV19|NA|TRBJ1-5|NA
CASSIESGNYQPQHF
TGTGCCAGTAGTATAGAGTCAGGGAATTATCAGCCCCAGCATTTT
>14|TRBV7-9|TRBD2|TRBJ2-7|NA
CASSFSSGSREQYF
TGTGCCAGCAGCTTCTCTAGCGGGAGTCGCGAGCAGTACTTC
>17|TRBV28|NA|TRBJ1-2|NA
CASSPRGGARVNYGYTF
TGTGCCAGCAGCCCACGGGGTGGGGCCAGGGTAAACTATGGCTACACCTTC
>15|TRBV27|TRBD2|TRBJ2-1|NA
CASSPGTSGSYEQFF
TGTGCCAGCAGCCCAGGGACTAGCGGGAGCTATGAGCAGTTCTTC
>15|TRBV7-3|NA|TRBJ2-1|NA
CASSDGRVVYNEQFF
TGTGCCAGCAGCGACGGGAGAGTGGTTTACAATGAGCAGTTCTTC
>13|TRBV30|NA|TRBJ2-5|NA
CAWSRGVQETQYF
TGTGCCTGGTCACGGGGAGTCCAAGAGACCCAGTACTTC
>18|TRBV3-1/TRBV3-2|TRBD1|TRBJ1-1|NA
CASSQAGGTGRAHTEAFF
TGTGCCAGCAGCCAAGCGGGAGGGACAGGGAGAGCTCACACTGAAGCTTTCTTT
>15|TRBV29-1|TRBD2|TRBJ2-7|NA
CSVEPLAGGIGEQYF
TGCAGCGTTGAGCCACTAGCGGGAGGGATCGGCGAGCAGTACTTC
>14|TRBV28|NA|TRBJ2-5|NA
CASSLPGGVETQYF
TGTGCCAGCAGCCTCCCGGGCGGAGTCGAGACCCAGTACTTC
>16|TRBV3-1/TRBV3-2|NA|TRBJ2-2|NA
CASSHAGRPDTGELFF
TGTGCCAGCAGCCACGCCGGGAGACCCGACACCGGGGAGCTGTTTTTT
>14|TRBV29-1|NA|TRBJ2-1|NA
CSVASRRSYNEQFF
TGCAGCGTTGCGAGCAGGAGATCCTACAATGAGCAGTTCTTC
>15|TRBV7-2|NA|TRBJ1-4|NA
CASSLQQGWEEKLFF
TGTGCCAGCAGCTTACAGCAGGGATGGGAGGAAAAACTGTTTTTT
>16|TRBV5-6|NA|TRBJ1-2|NA
CASSLRQAGVPMGYTF
TGTGCCAGCAGCTTGAGACAGGCCGGAGTCCCTATGGGCTACACCTTC
>14|TRBV18|TRBD2|TRBJ2-7|NA
CASSSSGGSYEQYF
TGTGCCAGCTCATCTAGCGGGGGCTCCTACGAGCAGTACTTC
>12|TRBV28|NA|TRBJ2-7|NA
CASSKGPYEQYF
TGTGCCAGCAGTAAAGGACCCTACGAGCAGTACTTC
>14|TRBV2|TRBD1|TRBJ1-4|NA
CASSNRDRDEKLFF
TGTGCCAGCAGTAACCGGGACAGGGATGAAAAACTGTTTTTT
>16|TRBV9|TRBD2|TRBJ2-1|NA
CASSVVPAGGYNEQFF
TGTGCCAGCAGCGTAGTCCCAGCGGGAGGGTACAATGAGCAGTTCTTC
>14|TRBV19|TRBD1|TRBJ2-7|NA
CASRDRGRLYEQYF
TGTGCCAGCCGGGACAGGGGGCGATTGTACGAGCAGTACTTC
>14|TRBV5-1|NA|TRBJ2-1|NA
CASSLPSDHNEQFF
TGCGCCAGCAGCCTCCCCTCGGACCACAATGAGCAGTTCTTC
>15|TRBV7-9|TRBD1|TRBJ1-5|NA
CASSLEGQGNQPQHF
TGTGCCAGCAGCTTAGAGGGACAGGGCAATCAGCCCCAGCATTTT
>16|TRBV27|TRBD2|TRBJ2-3|NA
CASSSRTSARTDTQYF
TGTGCCAGCAGTTCCAGGACTAGCGCGCGCACAGATACGCAGTATTTT
>22|TRBV21-1|NA|TRBJ1-5|NA
CASTPNLHLNNAGAFSNQPQHF
TGTGCCAGCACCCCCAACCTTCATCTTAACAACGCAGGGGCCTTTAGCAATCAGCCCCAGCATTTT
>15|TRBV28|NA|TRBJ1-3|NA
CASTSLRGSGNTIYF
TGTGCCAGCACCTCCTTGAGGGGCTCTGGAAACACCATATATTTT
>11|TRBV6-2/TRBV6-3|NA|TRBJ2-7|NA
CASSTRFEQYF
TGTGCCAGCAGCACCCGGTTCGAGCAGTACTTC
>13|TRBV3-1/TRBV3-2|NA|TRBJ1-1|NA
CASSPRTHTEAFF
TGTGCCAGCAGCCCCAGGACTCACACTGAAGCTTTCTTT
>15|TRBV7-2|NA|TRBJ1-5|NA
CASSLLADGNQPQHF
TGTGCCAGCAGCTTATTGGCGGACGGCAATCAGCCCCAGCATTTT
>17|TRBV7-9|NA|TRBJ2-5|NA
CASSLIPGVGVSETQYF
TGTGCCAGCAGCTTAATCCCGGGAGTGGGGGTTTCGGAGACCCAGTACTTC
>19|TRBV5-4|TRBD1|TRBJ2-5|NA
CASSLRDRGEWVYQETQYF
TGTGCCAGCAGCTTGCGCGACAGGGGTGAGTGGGTGTACCAAGAGACCCAGTACTTC
>15|TRBV7-6|TRBD2|TRBJ2-3|NA
CASSSTGLPTDTQYF
TGTGCCAGCAGCTCCACGGGACTACCCACAGATACGCAGTATTTT
>14|TRBV18|NA|TRBJ1-1|NA
CASSPVTVNTEAFF
TGTGCCAGCTCACCTGTGACAGTGAACACTGAAGCTTTCTTT
>15|TRBV9|TRBD1|TRBJ1-3|NA
CASSAGQISGNTIYF
TGTGCCAGCAGCGCGGGACAGATCTCTGGAAACACCATATATTTT
>13|TRBV28|NA|TRBJ1-6|NA
CASDRQYNSPLHF
TGTGCCAGCGACAGGCAGTATAATTCACCCCTCCACTTT
>18|TRBV2|NA|TRBJ1-1|NA
CASSDVMGAGRLNTEAFF
TGTGCCAGCAGTGATGTCATGGGGGCCGGGAGGCTGAACACTGAAGCTTTCTTT